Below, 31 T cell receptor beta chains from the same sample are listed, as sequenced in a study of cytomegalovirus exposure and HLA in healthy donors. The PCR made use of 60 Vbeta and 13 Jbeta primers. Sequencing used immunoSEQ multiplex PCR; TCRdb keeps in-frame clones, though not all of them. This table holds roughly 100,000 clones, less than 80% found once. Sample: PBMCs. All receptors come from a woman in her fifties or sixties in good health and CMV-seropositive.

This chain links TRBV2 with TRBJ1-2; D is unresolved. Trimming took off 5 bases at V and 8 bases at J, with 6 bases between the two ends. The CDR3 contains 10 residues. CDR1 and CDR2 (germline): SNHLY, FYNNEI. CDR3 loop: CASSRGGYTF. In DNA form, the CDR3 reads TGTGCCAGCAGTCGGGGAGGCTACACCTTC.

The CDR3 nucleotides are TGTGCCAGCAGCTCTAGCGGGGGTCCCTACAATGAGCAGTTCTTC. Its translation: CASSSSGGPYNEQFF. The chain joins TRBV6-5 to TRBJ2-1; 10 bases agree with TRBD2. Germline V lookup: CDR1 MNHEY, CDR2 SVGAGI. The CDR3 is 15 amino acids. V was pared by 6 bases and J by 2 bases, with 4 bases of the junction left unmatched.

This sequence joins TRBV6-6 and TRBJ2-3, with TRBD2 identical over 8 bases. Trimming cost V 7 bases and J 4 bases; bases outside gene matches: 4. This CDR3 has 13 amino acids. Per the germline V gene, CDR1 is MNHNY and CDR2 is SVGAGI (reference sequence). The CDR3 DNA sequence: TGTGCCAGCAATTTCGGGGGGGCAGATACGCAGTATTTT. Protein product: CASNFGGADTQYF.

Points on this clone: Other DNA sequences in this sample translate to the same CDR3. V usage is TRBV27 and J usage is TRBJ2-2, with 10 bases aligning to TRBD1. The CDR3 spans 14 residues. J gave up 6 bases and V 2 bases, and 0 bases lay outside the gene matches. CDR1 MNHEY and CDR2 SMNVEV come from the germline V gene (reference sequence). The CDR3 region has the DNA TGTGCCAGCAGTTTAGGACAGGGGGCCGGGGAGCTGTTTTTT. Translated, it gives CASSLGQGAGELFF.

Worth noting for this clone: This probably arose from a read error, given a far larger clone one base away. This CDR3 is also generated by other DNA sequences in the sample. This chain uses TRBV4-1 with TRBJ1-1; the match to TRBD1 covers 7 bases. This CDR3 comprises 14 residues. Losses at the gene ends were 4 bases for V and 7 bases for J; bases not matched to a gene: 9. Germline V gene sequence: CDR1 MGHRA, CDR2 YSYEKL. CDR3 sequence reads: CASSPPGDSDEAFF. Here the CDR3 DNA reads TGCGCCAGCAGCCCCCCAGGGGACAGCGATGAAGCTTTCTTT.

DNA for the CDR3: TGTGCCAGCAGCCAAGTCGCGGCCGGTGCGAACACTGAAGCTTTCTTT. Translation: CASSQVAAGANTEAFF. This chain links TRBV4-2 with TRBJ1-1; D call uncertain. The CDR3 has 16 residues. Germline V CDR1 and CDR2: LGHNA, YNFKEQ. V lost 1 base, J lost 1 base, and 13 bases lay in between.

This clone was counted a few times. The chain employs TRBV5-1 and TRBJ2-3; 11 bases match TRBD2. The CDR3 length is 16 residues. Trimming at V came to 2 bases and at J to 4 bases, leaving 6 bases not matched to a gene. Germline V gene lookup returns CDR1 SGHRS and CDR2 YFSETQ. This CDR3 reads CASSFVFSGGADTQYF. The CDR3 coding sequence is TGCGCCAGCAGCTTTGTGTTTAGCGGGGGGGCAGATACGCAGTATTTT.

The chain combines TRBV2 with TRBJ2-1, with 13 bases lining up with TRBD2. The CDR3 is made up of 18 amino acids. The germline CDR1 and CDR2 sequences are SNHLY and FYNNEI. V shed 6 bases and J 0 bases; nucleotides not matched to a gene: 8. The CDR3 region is CASRPGLAGSSSYNEQFF. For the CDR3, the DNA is TGTGCCAGCAGGCCGGGACTAGCGGGGTCTAGCTCCTACAATGAGCAGTTCTTC. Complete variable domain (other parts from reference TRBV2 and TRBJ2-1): EPEVTQTPSHQVTQMGQEVILRCVPISNHLYFYWYRQILGQKVEFLVSFYNNEISEKSEIFDDQFSVERPDGSNFTLKIRSTKLEDSAMYFCASRPGLAGSSSYNEQFFGPGTRLTVL.

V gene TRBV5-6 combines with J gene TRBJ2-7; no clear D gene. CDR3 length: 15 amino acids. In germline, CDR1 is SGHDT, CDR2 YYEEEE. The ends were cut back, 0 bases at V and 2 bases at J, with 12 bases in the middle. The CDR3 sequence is CASSLGFNSAYEQYF. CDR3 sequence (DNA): TGTGCCAGCAGCTTGGGTTTTAATTCCGCCTACGAGCAGTACTTC.

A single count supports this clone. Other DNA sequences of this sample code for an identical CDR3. Here the CDR3 reads CASSLAGGRAGELFF. The CDR3 bases are TGTGCCAGCAGCTTGGCGGGGGGGAGGGCCGGGGAGCTGTTTTTT. The V call is TRBV11-2, the J call TRBJ2-2; 9 nucleotides match TRBD2. Trimming at V came to 3 bases and at J to 6 bases, leaving 5 bases not matched to a gene. The length of the CDR3 is 15 residues. CDR1 and CDR2 (germline): SGHAT, FQNNGV. The full variable domain, its missing parts supplied by reference TRBV11-2 and TRBJ2-2, is EAGVAQSPRYKIIEKRQSVAFWCNPISGHATLYWYQQILGQGPKLLIQFQNNGVVDDSQLPKDRFSAERLKGVDSTLKIQPAKLEDSAVYLCASSLAGGRAGELFFGEGSRLTVL.

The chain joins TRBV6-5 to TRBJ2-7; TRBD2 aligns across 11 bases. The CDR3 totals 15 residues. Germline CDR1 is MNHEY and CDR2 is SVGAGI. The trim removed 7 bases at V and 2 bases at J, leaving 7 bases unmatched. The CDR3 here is CASTFSGLAAYEQYF. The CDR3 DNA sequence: TGTGCCAGCACCTTCTCGGGACTAGCGGCCTACGAGCAGTACTTC.

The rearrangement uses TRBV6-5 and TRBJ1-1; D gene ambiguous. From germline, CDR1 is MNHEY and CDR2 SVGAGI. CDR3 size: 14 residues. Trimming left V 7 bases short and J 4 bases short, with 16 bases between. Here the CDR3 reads CASTKRGLTTEAFF. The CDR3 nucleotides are TGTGCCAGCACCAAACGAGGGCTGACCACTGAAGCTTTCTTT.

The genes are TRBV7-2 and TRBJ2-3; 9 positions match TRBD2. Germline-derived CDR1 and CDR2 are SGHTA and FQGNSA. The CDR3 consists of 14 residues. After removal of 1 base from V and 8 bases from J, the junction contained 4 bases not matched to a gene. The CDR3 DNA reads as TGTGCCAGCAGCTTAGAGCGGGGGGTCAGTACGCAGTATTTT. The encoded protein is CASSLERGVSTQYF.

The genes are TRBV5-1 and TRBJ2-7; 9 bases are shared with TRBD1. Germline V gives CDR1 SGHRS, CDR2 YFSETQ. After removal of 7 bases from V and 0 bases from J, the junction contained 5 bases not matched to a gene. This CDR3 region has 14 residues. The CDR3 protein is CASRGQGTSYEQYF. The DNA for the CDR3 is TGCGCCAGCCGCGGACAGGGGACCTCCTACGAGCAGTACTTC.

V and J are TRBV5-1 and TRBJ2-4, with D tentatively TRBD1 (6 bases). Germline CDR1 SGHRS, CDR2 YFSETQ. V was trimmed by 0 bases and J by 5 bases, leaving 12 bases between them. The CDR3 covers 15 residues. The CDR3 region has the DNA TGCGCCAGCAGCTTGGCTCCGGGACAACAAAACATTCAGTACTTC. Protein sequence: CASSLAPGQQNIQYF.

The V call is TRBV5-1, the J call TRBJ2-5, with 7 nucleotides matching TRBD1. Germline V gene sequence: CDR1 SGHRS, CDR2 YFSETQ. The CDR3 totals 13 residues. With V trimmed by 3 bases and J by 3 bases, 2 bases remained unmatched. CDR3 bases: TGCGCCAGCAGCTCGACAGGGAAAGAGACCCAGTACTTC. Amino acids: CASSSTGKETQYF.

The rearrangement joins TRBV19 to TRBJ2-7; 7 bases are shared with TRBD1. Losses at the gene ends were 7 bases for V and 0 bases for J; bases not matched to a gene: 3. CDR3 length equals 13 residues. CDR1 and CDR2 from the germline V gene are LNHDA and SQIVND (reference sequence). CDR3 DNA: TGTGCCAGTACTCGACAGGGCTCCTACGAGCAGTACTTC. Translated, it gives CASTRQGSYEQYF.

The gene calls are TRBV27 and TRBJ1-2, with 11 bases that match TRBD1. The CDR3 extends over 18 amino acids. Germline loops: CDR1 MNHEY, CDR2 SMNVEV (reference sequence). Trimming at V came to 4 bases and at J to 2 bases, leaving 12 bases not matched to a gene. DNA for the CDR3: TGTGCCAGCAGTTCCTATCCAGGACAGGGGGCGCAAAACTATGGCTACACCTTC. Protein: CASSSYPGQGAQNYGYTF.

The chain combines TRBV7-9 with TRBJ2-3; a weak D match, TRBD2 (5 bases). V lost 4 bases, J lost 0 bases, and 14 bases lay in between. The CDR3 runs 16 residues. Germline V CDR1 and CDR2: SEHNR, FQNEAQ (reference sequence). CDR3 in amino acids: CASSSPEGISTDTQYF. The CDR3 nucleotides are TGTGCCAGCAGCTCCCCCGAGGGAATTAGCACAGATACGCAGTATTTT. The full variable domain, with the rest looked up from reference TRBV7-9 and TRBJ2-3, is DTGVSQNPRHKITKRGQNVTFRCDPISEHNRLYWYRQTLGQGPEFLTYFQNEAQLEKSRLLSDRFSAERPKGSFSTLEIQRTEQGDSAMYLCASSSPEGISTDTQYFGPGTRLTVL.

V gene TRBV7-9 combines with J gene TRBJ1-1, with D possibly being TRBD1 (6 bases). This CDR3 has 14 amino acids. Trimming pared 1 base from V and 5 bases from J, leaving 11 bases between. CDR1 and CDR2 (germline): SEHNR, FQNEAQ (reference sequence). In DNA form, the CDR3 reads TGTGCCAGCAGCTTAGAAGGCCAGGGGACTGAAGCTTTCTTT. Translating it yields CASSLEGQGTEAFF.

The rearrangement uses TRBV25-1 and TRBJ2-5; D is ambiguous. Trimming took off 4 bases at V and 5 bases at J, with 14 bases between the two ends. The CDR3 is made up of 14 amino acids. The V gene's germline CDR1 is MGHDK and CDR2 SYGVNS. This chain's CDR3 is CASSVRQDTETQYF. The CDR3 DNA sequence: TGTGCCAGCAGTGTACGTCAGGATACCGAGACCCAGTACTTC.

The CDR3 reads CATSREQGYTEAFF. CDR3 coding DNA: TGTGCCACCAGCAGAGAACAGGGGTACACTGAAGCTTTCTTT. The chain is built from TRBV15 and TRBJ1-1; 7 nucleotides line up with TRBD1. V was clipped by 0 bases and J by 3 bases; unmatched bases: 1. The germline gives CDR1 LNHNV, CDR2 YYDKDF (reference sequence). CDR3 size: 14 residues.

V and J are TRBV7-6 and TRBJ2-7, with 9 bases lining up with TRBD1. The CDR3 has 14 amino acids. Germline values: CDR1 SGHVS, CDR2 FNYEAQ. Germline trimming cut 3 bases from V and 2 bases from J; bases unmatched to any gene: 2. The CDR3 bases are TGTGCCAGCAGCTTCGGACAGGGGCCCTACGAGCAGTACTTC. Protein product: CASSFGQGPYEQYF.

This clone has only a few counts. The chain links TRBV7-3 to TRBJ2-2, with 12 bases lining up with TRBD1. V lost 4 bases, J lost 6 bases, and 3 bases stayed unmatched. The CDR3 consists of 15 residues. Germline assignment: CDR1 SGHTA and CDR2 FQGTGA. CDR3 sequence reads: CASSWDRGRAGELFF. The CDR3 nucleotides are TGTGCCAGCAGCTGGGACAGGGGGCGGGCCGGGGAGCTGTTTTTT.

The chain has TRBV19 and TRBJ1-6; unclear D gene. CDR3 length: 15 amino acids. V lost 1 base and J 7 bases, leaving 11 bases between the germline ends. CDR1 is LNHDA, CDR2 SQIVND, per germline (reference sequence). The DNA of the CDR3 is TGTGCCAGTAGTATAGCGCGGACGGGGAATTCACCCCTCCACTTT. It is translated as CASSIARTGNSPLHF. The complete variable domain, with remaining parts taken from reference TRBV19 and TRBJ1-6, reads DGGITQSPKYLFRKEGQNVTLSCEQNLNHDAMYWYRQDPGQGLRLIYYSQIVNDFQKGDIAEGYSVSREKKESFPLTVTSAQKNPTAFYLCASSIARTGNSPLHFGNGTRLTVT.

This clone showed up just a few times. The CDR3 region is CASSFPNTGELFF. The DNA of the CDR3 is TGTGCCAGCAGTTTTCCAAACACCGGGGAGCTGTTTTTT. This chain joins TRBV28 and TRBJ2-2; D is unclear. The CDR3 runs to 13 residues. V was pared by 3 bases and J by 2 bases, with 4 bases between. Looked up from germline, CDR1 is MDHEN and CDR2 is SYDVKM.

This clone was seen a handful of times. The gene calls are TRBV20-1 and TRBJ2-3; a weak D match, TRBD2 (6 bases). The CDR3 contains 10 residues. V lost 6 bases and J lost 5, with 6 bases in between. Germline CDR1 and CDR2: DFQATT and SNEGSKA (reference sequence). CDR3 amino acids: CSAGGDTQYF. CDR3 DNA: TGCAGTGCCGGGGGAGATACGCAGTATTTT.

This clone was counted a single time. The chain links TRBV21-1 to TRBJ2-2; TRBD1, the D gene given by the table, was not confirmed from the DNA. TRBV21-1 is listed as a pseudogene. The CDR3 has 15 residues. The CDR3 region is CASSKGAGGTGELFF. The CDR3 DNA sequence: TGTGCCAGCAGCAAAGGGGCAGGGGGCACCGGGGAGCTGTTTTTT.

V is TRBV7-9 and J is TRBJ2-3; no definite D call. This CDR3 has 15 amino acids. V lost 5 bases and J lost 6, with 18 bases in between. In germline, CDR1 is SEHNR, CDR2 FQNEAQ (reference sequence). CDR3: CASSDTLPTTDTQYF. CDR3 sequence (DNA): TGTGCCAGCAGCGATACACTGCCTACGACTGATACGCAGTATTTT. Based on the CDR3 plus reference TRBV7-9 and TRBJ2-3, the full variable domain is DTGVSQNPRHKITKRGQNVTFRCDPISEHNRLYWYRQTLGQGPEFLTYFQNEAQLEKSRLLSDRFSAERPKGSFSTLEIQRTEQGDSAMYLCASSDTLPTTDTQYFGPGTRLTVL.

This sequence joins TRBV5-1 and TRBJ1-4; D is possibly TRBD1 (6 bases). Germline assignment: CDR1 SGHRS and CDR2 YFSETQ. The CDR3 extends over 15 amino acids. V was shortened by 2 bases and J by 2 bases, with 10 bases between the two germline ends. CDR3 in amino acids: CASSFIQGTNEKLFF. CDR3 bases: TGCGCCAGCAGCTTTATACAGGGTACTAATGAAAAACTGTTTTTT.

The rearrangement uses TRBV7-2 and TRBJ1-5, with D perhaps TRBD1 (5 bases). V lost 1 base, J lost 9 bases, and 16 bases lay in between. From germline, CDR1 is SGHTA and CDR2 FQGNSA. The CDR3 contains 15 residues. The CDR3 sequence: CASSLEGLRVAPQHF. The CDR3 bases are TGTGCCAGCAGCTTAGAGGGGCTCAGGGTTGCGCCCCAGCATTTT.